This T cell receptor (beta chain) is drawn from a study of T cell responses to AZD1222 COVID-19 vaccine. Profiling relied on immunoSEQ multiplex PCR, and the TCRdb table lists in-frame clones only, not all of them. The table shows 77,000 or so clones, with about 91% occurring only once. The length of the CDR3 is 11 residues. V lost 6 bases and J 5 bases, leaving 4 bases between the germline ends. The germline CDR1 and CDR2 sequences are SGHNT and YENEEA. The source of this sequence is an adult in good health. The J gene is TRBJ2-2, the V gene TRBV11-3, with unresolved D. The sample in question was peripheral blood, obtained on day 0 of AZD1222 vaccination. The CDR3 loop reads CASSSTGELFF. Here the CDR3 DNA reads TGTGCCAGCAGTTCTACCGGGGAGCTGTTTTTT.